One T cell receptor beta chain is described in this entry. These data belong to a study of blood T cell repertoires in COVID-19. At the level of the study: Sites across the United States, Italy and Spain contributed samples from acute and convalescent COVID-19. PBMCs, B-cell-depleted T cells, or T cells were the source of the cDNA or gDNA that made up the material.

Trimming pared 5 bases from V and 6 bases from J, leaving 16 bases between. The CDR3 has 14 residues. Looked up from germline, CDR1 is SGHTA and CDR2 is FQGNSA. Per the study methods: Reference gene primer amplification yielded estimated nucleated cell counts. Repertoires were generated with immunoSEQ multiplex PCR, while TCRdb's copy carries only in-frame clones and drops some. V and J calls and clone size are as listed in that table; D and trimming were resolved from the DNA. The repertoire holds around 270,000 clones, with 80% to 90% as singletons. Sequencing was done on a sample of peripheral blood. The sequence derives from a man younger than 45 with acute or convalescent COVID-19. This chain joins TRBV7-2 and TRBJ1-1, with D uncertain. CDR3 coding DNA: TGTGCCAGCAGCCTCTGGCGGTTTCGGCCTGAAGCTTTCTTT. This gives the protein CASSLWRFRPEAFF.